This TCR beta chain derives from a study of cytomegalovirus exposure and HLA in healthy donors. The CDR3 spans 15 residues. The junction had 15 bases not matched to a gene; V was cut back by 6 bases and J by 8 bases. Germline assignment: CDR1 LNHDA and CDR2 SQIVND (reference sequence). Repertoires were generated with immunoSEQ multiplex PCR, while TCRdb's copy carries only in-frame clones and drops some. The sample shows 150,000 or so clones, 70% to 90% of them seen only once. The TCR sequence derives from a woman aged 25 to 39 in good health and CMV-seropositive. The sample taken for sequencing was PBMCs. The rearrangement joins TRBV19 to TRBJ1-1; TRBD1 aligns across 7 bases. DNA of the CDR3: TGTGCCAGTAGCCCGGACCCGACAAGGGGGCGAGAAGCTTTCTTT. Its protein product is CASSPDPTRGREAFF.